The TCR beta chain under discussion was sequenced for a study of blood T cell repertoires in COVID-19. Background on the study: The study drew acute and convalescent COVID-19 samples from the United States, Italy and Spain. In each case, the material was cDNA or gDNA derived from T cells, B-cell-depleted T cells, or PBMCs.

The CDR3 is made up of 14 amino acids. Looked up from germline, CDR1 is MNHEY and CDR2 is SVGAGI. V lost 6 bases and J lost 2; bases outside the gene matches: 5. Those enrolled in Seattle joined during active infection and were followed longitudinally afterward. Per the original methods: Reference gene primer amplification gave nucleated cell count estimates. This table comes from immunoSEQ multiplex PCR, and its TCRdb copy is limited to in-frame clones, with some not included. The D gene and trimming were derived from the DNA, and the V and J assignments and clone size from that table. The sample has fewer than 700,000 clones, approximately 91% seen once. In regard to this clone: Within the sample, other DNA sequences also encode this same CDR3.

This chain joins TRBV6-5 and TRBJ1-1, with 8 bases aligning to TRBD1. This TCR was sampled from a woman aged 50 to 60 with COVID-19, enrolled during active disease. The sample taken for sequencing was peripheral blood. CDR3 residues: CASSFGQGNTEAFF. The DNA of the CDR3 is TGTGCCAGCAGCTTCGGACAGGGCAACACTGAAGCTTTCTTT.